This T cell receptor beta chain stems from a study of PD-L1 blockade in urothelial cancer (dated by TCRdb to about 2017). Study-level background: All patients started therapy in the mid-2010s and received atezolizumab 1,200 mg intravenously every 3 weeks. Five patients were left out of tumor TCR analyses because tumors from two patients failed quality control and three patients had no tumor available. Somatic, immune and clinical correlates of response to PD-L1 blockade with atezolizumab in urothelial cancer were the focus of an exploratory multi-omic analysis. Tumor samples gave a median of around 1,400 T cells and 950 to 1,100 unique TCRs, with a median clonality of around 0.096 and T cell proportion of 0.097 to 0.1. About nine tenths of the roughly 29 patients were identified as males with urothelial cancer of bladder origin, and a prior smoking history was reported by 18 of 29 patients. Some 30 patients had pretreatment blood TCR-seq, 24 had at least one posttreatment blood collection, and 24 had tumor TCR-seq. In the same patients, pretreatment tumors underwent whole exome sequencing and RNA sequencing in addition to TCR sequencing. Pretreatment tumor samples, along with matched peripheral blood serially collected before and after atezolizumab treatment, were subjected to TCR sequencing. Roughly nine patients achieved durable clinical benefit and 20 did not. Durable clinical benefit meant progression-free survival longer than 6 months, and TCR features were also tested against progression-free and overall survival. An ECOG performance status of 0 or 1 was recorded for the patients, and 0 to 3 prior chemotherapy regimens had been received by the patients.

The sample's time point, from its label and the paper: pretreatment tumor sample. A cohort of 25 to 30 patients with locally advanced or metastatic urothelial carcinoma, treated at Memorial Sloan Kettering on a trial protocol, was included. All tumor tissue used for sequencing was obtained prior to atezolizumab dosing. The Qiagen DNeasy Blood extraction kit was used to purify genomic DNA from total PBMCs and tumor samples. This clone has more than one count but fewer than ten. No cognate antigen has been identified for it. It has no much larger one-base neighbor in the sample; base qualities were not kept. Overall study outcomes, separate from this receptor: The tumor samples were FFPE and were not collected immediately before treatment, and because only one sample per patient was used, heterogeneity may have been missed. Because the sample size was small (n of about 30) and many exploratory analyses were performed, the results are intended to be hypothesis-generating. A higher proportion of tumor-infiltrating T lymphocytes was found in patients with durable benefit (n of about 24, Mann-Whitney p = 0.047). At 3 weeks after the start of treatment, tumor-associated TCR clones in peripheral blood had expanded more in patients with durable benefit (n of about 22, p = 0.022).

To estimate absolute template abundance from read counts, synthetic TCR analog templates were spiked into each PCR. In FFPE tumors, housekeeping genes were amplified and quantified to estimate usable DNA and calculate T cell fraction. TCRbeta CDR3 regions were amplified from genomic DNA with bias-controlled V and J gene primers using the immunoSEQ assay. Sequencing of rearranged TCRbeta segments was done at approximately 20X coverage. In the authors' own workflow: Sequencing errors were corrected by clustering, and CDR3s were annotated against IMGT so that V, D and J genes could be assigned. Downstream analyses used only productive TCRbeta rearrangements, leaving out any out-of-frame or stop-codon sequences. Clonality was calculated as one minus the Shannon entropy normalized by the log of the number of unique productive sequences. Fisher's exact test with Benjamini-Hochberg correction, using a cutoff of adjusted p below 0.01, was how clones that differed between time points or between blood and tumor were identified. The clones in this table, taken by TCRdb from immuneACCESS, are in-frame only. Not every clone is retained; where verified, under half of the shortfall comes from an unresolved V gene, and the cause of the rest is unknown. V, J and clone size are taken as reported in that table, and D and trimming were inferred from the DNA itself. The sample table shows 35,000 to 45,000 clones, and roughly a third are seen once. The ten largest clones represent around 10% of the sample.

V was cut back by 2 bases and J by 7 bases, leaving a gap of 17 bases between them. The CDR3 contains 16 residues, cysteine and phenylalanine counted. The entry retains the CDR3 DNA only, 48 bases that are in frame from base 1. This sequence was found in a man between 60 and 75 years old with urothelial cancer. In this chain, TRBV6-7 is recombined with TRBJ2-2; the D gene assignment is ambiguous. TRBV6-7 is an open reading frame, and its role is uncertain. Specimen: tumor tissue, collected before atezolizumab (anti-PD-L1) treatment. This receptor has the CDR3 CASSYGRLSGSGELFF. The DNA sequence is TGTGCCAGCAGTTACGGGCGTTTGAGTGGCAGCGGGGAGCTGTTTTTT.